Listed below are T cell receptor beta chains from one sample, sequenced in a study of PD-L1 blockade in urothelial cancer. Produced via immunoSEQ multiplex PCR; TCRdb's table is partial and in-frame only. The repertoire holds 95,000 or so clones, 87% seen once, with 1.5% to 2.5% in the top ten. The specimen comprised PBMCs, sampled around atezolizumab (anti-PD-L1) treatment. The source is a man aged 60-69 years with urothelial cancer. Both conserved end residues are trimmed from each CDR3.

V gene	J gene	CDR3 length	CDR3 protein
TRBV5-4	TRBJ2-2	14	ASSLAGSPSPGELF
TRBV29-1	TRBJ2-7	10	SALAQTYEQY
TRBV6-5	TRBJ1-6	14	ASSYGRQGGDSPLH
TRBV4-3	TRBJ2-1	14	ASSQTGKGTYNEQF
TRBV7-9	TRBJ2-1	12	ASSLTGIYNEQF
TRBV28	TRBJ1-2	13	ASSLPQGVPYGYT
TRBV14	TRBJ2-2	14	ASSQPGQGIAGELF
TRBV6-5	TRBJ2-5	13	ASKPEGLLPHRGY
TRBV9	TRBJ2-7	13	ASSPGSGRAYEQY
TRBV27	TRBJ2-7	10	ASSLTGNEQY
TRBV5-4	TRBJ2-1	13	ASSSGGAAYNEQF
TRBV19	TRBJ2-1	10	ASSWTGNEQF
TRBV5-4	TRBJ2-7	11	ASSLSGAYEQY
TRBV9	TRBJ2-3	14	ASSVARFRSGDTQY
TRBV7-8	TRBJ2-7	12	ATRRRLAGGEQY
TRBV4-2	TRBJ1-1	13	ASSQVTGKNTEAF
TRBV5-1	TRBJ2-7	13	ASSPGRGVFYEQY
TRBV6-6	TRBJ1-3	13	ASSYGRGSGNTIY
TRBV6-6	TRBJ2-7	13	ASSYSKQGYDEQY
TRBV28	TRBJ2-7	13	ASSFRLAGGYEQY
TRBV15	TRBJ2-5	13	ATSRDYGVGETQY
TRBV15	TRBJ2-2	14	ATSRGGGLNTGELF
TRBV10-3	TRBJ2-2	16	AISALGEAKGRTGELF
TRBV30	TRBJ1-2	11	AWSSRQGRGYT
TRBV9	TRBJ1-3	12	ASSATYSGNTIY
TRBV21-1	TRBJ2-1	14	ASSKGNPGGPYEQF
TRBV6-5	TRBJ2-1	13	ASSSPGTSGVEQF
TRBV9	TRBJ1-6	11	ASSAVLNSPLH
TRBV11-1	TRBJ1-4	12	ASSLDDYGEKLF
TRBV23-1	TRBJ1-2	14	ASTLTRDGGTYGYT
TRBV9	TRBJ1-1	13	ASSSEGTPNTEAF
TRBV7-2	TRBJ2-5	14	ASSLAGGKNQETQY
TRBV18	TRBJ1-4	13	ASSPGDRGYEKLF
TRBV6-4	TRBJ2-6	11	ASKNPGANILT
TRBV5-1	TRBJ2-7	14	ASSALGTSGSYEQY
TRBV18	TRBJ1-3	12	ASSPLGQVDTIY
TRBV19	TRBJ1-5	12	ASSPQGTNQPQH
TRBV27	TRBJ2-7	15	ASSRTRTGLKDYEQY
TRBV7-2	TRBJ1-2	13	ASRSGTGDGYGYT
TRBV11-2	TRBJ2-7	13	ASSFGRGPTYEQY
TRBV6-4	TRBJ2-2	12	ASSEQANTGELF
TRBV28	TRBJ1-1	12	ASSLSTGHTEAF
TRBV7-3	TRBJ2-7	13	ASSLGTGGRYEQY
TRBV5-1	TRBJ2-5	11	ASSIGQQETQY
TRBV6-1	TRBJ2-1	9	AGSSYNEQF
TRBV2	TRBJ2-6	13	ASSETVSGANVLT
TRBV7-2	TRBJ1-1	10	ASSLSGGKAF
TRBV7-9	TRBJ1-2	11	ASSPTLARGYT
TRBV4-2	TRBJ1-2	15	ASSQDQETGANYGYT
TRBV28	TRBJ2-7	16	ASSFPGDRANYRYEQY
TRBV5-6	TRBJ2-1	13	ASSLDRAWENEQF
TRBV5-1	TRBJ2-1	12	ASSLAGAPNEQF
TRBV2	TRBJ2-7	12	ASRGAQASYEQY
TRBV7-2	TRBJ2-5	12	ASRATRGQETQY
TRBV5-4	TRBJ2-5	14	ASSVDRGRFQETQY